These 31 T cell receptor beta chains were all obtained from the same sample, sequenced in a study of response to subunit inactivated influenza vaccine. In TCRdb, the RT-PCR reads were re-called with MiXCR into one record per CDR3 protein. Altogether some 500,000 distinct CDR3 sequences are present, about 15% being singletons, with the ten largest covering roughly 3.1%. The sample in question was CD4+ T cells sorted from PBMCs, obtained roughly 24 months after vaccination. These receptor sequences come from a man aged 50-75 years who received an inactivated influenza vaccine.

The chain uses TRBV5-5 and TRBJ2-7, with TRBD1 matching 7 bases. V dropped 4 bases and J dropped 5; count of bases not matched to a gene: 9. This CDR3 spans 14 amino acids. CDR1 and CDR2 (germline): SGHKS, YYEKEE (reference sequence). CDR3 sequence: CASSLGQVFNEQYF. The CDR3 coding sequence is TGTGCCAGCAGCCTTGGACAGGTCTTCAACGAGCAGTACTTC. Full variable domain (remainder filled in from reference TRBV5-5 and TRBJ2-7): DAGVTQSPTHLIKTRGQQVTLRCSPISGHKSVSWYQQVLGQGPQFIFQYYEKEERGRGNFPDRFSARQFPNYSSELNVNALLLGDSALYLCASSLGQVFNEQYFGPGTRLTVT.

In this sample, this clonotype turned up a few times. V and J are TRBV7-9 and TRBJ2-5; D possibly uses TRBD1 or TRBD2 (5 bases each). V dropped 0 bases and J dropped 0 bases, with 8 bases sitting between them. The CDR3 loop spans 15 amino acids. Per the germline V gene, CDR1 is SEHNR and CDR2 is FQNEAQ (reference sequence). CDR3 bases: TGTGCCAGCAGCTTAGCCGGGACCTACCAAGAGACCCAGTACTTC. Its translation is CASSLAGTYQETQYF.

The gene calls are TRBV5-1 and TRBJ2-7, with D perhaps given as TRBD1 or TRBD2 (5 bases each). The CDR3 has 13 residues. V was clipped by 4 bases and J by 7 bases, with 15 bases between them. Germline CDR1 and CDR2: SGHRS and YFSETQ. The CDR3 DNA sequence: TGCGCCAGCAGCCGACAGCCCGGCGGGGAGCAGTACTTC. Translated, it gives CASSRQPGGEQYF.

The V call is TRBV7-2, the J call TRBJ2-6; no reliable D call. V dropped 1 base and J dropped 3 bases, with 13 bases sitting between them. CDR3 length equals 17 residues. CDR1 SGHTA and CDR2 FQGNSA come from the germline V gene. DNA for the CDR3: TGTGCCAGCAGCTTAGGGACCCTCCTAAGTGGGGCCAACGTCCTGACTTTC. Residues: CASSLGTLLSGANVLTF.

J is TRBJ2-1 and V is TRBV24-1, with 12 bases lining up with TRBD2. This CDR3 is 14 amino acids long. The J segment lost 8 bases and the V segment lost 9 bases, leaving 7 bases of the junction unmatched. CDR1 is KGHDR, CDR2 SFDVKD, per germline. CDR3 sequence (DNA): TGTGCCACCGGGACTAGCGGGTACCAGTATGAGCAGTTCTTC. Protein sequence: CATGTSGYQYEQFF.

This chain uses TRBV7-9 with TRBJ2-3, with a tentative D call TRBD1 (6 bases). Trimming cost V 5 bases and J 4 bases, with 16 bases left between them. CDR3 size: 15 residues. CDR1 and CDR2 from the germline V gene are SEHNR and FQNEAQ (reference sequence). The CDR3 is CASSPMGAVADTQYF. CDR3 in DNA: TGTGCCAGCAGCCCCATGGGGGCCGTGGCAGATACGCAGTATTTT.

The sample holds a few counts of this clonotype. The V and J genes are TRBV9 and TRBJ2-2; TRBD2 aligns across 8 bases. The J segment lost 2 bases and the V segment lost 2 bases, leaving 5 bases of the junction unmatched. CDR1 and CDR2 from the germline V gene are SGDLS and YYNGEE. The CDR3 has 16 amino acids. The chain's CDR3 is CASSVSSGGNTGELFF. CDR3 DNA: TGTGCCAGCAGCGTTTCAAGCGGGGGTAACACCGGGGAGCTGTTTTTT.

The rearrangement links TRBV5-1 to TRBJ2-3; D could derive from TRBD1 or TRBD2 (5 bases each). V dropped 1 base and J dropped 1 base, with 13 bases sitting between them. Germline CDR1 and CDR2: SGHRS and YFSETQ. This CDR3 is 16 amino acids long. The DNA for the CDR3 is TGCGCCAGCAGCTTGCTTCCGGGGCAGGGCACAGATACGCAGTATTTT. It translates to CASSLLPGQGTDTQYF.

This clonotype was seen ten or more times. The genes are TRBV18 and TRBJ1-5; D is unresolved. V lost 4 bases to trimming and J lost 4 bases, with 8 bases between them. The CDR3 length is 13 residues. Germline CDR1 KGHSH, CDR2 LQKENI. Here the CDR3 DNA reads TGTGCCAGCTCACTCCAGGAAAATCAGCCCCAGCATTTT. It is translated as CASSLQENQPQHF.

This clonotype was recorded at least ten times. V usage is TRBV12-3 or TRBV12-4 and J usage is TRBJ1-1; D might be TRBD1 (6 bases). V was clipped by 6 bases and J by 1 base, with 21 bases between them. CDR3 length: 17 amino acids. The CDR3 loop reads CASRYNIIRGQNTEAFF. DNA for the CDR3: TGTGCCAGCAGATATAACATAATCAGGGGCCAGAACACTGAAGCTTTCTTT.

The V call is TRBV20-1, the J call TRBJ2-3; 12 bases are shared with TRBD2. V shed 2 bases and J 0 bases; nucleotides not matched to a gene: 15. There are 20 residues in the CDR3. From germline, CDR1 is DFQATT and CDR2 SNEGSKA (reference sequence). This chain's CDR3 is CSARPTGRLAGEASTDTQYF. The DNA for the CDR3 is TGCAGTGCTAGACCCACAGGTCGACTAGCGGGAGAAGCTAGCACAGATACGCAGTATTTT.

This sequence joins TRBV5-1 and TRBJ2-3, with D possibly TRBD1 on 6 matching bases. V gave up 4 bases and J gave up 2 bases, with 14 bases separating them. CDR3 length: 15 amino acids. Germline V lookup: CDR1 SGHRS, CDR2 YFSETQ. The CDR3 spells CASSPQGQFTDTQYF. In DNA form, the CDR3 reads TGCGCCAGCAGCCCGCAAGGACAGTTCACAGATACGCAGTATTTT. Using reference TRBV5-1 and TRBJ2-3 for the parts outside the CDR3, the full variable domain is KAGVTQTPRYLIKTRGQQVTLSCSPISGHRSVSWYQQTPGQGLQFLFEYFSETQRNKGNFPGRFSGRQFSNSRSEMNVSTLELGDSALYLCASSPQGQFTDTQYFGPGTRLTVL.

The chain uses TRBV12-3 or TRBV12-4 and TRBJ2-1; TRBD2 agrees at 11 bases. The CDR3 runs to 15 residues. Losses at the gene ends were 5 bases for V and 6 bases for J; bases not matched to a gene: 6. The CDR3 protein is CASSTASGRINEQFF. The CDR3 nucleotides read TGTGCCAGCAGTACCGCTAGCGGGAGGATCAATGAGCAGTTCTTC.

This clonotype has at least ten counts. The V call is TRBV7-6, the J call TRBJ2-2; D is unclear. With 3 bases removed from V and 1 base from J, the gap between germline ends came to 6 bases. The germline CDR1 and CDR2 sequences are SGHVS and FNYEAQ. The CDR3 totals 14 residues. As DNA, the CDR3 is TGTGCCAGCAGCTTGTGGGAGAACACCGGGGAGCTGTTTTTT. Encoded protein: CASSLWENTGELFF.

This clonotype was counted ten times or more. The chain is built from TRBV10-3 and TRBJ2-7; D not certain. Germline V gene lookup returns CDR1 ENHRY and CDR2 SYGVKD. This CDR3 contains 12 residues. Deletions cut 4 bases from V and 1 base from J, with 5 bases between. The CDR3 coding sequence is TGTGCCATCAGTGGGAAGTCCTACGAGCAGTACTTC. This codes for CAISGKSYEQYF.

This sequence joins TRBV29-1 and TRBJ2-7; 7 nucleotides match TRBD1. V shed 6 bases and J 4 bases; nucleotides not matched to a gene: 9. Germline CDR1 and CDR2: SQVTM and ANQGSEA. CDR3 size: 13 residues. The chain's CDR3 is CSVRRTGGYEQYF. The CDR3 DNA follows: TGCAGCGTAAGGAGGACAGGCGGTTACGAGCAGTACTTC.

The CDR3 region is CASSFRTGGNYGYTF. In nucleotides, the CDR3 is TGTGCCAGCAGCTTCAGGACAGGGGGCAACTATGGCTACACCTTC. V is TRBV7-2 and J is TRBJ1-2; 11 nucleotides align to TRBD1. Germline values: CDR1 SGHTA, CDR2 FQGNSA. The CDR3 covers 15 residues. The junction had 2 bases not matched to a gene; V was cut back by 3 bases and J by 2 bases.

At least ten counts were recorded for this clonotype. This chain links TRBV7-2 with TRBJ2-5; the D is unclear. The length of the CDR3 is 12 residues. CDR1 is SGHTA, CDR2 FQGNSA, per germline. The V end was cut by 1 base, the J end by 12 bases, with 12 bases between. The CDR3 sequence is CASSLETGDKYF. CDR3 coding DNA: TGTGCCAGCAGCTTAGAGACCGGCGACAAGTACTTC.

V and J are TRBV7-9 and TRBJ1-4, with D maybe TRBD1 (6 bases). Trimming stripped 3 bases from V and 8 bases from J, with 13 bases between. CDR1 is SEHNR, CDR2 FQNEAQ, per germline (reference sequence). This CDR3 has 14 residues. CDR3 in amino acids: CASSLGGTGEKLFF. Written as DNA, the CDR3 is TGTGCCAGCAGCTTGGGGGGCACAGGAGAAAAACTGTTTTTT.

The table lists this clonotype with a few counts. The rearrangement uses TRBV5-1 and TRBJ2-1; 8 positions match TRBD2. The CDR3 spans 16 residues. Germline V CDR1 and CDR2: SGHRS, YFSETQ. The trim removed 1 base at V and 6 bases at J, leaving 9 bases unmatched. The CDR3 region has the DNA TGCGCCAGCAGCTTGACTAGCGGAGTGGGAAGCAATGAGCAGTTCTTC. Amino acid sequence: CASSLTSGVGSNEQFF.

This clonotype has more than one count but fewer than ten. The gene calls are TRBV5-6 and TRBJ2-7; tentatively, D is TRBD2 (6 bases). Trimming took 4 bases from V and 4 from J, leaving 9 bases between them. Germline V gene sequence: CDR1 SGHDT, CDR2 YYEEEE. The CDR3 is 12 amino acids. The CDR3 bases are TGTGCCAGCAGCGTGACTAGTTACGAGCAGTACTTC. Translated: CASSVTSYEQYF.

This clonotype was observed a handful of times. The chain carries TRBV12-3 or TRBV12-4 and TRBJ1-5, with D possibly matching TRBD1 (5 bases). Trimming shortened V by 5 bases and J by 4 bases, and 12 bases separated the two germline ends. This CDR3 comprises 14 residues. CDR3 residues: CASSPGLNNQPQHF. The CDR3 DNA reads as TGTGCCAGCAGTCCAGGGCTAAATAATCAGCCCCAGCATTTT.

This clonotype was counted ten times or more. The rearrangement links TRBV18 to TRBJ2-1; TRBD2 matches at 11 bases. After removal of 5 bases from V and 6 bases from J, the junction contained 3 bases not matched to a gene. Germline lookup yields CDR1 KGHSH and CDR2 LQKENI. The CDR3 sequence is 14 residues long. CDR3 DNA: TGTGCCAGCTCATCCGGGACTAGCGGCAATGAGCAGTTCTTC. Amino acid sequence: CASSSGTSGNEQFF.

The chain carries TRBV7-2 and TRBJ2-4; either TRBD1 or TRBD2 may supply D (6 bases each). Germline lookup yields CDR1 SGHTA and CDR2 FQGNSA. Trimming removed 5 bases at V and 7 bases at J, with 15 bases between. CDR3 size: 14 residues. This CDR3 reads CASSPDRRGNIQYF. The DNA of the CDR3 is TGTGCCAGCAGCCCCGACAGGAGGGGGAACATTCAGTACTTC. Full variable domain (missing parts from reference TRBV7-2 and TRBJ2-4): GAGVSQSPSNKVTEKGKDVELRCDPISGHTALYWYRQSLGQGLEFLIYFQGNSAPDKSGLPSDRFSAERTGGSVSTLTIQRTQQEDSAVYLCASSPDRRGNIQYFGAGTRLSVL.

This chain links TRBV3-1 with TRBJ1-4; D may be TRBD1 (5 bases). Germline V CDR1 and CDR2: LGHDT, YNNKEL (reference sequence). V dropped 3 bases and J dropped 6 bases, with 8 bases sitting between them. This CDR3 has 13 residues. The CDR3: CASSHGTDEKLFF. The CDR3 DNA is TGTGCCAGCAGCCACGGGACTGATGAAAAACTGTTTTTT.

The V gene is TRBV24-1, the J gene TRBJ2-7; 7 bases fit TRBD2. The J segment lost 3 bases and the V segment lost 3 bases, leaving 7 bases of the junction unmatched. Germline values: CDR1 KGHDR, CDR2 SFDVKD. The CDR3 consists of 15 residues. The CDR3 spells CATSDPGRGYYEQYF. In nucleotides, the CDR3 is TGTGCCACCAGTGATCCTGGGAGGGGTTACTACGAGCAGTACTTC.

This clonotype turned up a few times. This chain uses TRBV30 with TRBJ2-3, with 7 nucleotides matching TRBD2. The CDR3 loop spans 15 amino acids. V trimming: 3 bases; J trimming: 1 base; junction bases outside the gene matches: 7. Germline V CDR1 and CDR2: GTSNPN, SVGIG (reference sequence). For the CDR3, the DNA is TGTGCCTGGAGATCTGCTAGCGGTCGCACAGATACGCAGTATTTT. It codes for CAWRSASGRTDTQYF.

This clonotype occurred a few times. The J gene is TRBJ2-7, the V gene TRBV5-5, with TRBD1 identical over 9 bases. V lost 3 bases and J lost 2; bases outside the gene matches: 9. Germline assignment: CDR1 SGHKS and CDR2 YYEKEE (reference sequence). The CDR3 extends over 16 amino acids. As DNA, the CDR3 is TGTGCCAGCAGCTGGGCGGGGACAGGGCAACCCTACGAGCAGTACTTC. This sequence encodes CASSWAGTGQPYEQYF.

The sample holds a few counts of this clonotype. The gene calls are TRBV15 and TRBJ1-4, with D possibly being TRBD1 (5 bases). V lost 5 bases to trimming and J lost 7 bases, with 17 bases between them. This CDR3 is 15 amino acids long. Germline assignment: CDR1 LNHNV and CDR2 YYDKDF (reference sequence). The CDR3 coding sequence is TGTGCCACCAGCCGTCAGGTGGGGCCGGGTGAAAAACTGTTTTTT. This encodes CATSRQVGPGEKLFF.

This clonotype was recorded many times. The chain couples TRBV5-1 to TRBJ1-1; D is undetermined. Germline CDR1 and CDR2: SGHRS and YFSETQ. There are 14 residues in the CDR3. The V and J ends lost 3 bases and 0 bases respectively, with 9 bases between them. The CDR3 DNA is TGCGCCAGCAGCTCGACGGTCATGAACACTGAAGCTTTCTTT. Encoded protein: CASSSTVMNTEAFF.

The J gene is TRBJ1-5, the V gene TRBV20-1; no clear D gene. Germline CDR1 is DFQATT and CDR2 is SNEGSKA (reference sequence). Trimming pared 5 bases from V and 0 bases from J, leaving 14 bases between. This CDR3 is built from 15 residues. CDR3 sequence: CSARLVQNSNQPQHF. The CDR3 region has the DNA TGCAGTGCTCGCCTCGTCCAAAATAGCAATCAGCCCCAGCATTTT.